One and the same sample provided the 18 T cell receptor beta chains below, sequenced in a study of cytomegalovirus exposure and HLA in healthy donors. PCR primers comprised 60 Vbeta and 13 Jbeta primers. Profiling relied on immunoSEQ multiplex PCR, and the TCRdb table lists in-frame clones only, not all of them. The sample includes approximately 200,000 clones, about three quarters of them seen just once. Sequencing was done on a sample of PBMCs. Receptors were obtained from a man in his forties or fifties in good health and CMV-seronegative.

A single count supports this clone. The V gene is TRBV28, the J gene TRBJ2-1; possible D gene TRBD2, 6 bases. V dropped 4 bases and J dropped 3 bases, with 13 bases sitting between them. This CDR3 region has 15 residues. Germline V gene lookup returns CDR1 MDHEN and CDR2 SYDVKM. CDR3 sequence reads: CASSWASDNYNEQFF. In DNA, the CDR3 is TGTGCCAGCAGTTGGGCTAGCGATAACTACAATGAGCAGTTCTTC.

V gene TRBV2 combines with J gene TRBJ2-5; 11 bases align to TRBD2. The CDR3 loop spans 17 amino acids. Germline CDR1 SNHLY, CDR2 FYNNEI. J lost 0 bases, V lost 7 bases, and 10 bases had no gene match. DNA of the CDR3: TGTGCCAGCAATAAGCCACTAGCGGGAGTTTACCAAGAGACCCAGTACTTC. Its translation: CASNKPLAGVYQETQYF.

DNA for the CDR3: TGTGCCAGCAGCTGGGACAGGGACGAGCAGTACTTC. This codes for CASSWDRDEQYF. This chain links TRBV14 with TRBJ2-7; TRBD1 matches at 9 bases. This CDR3 region has 12 residues. J lost 5 bases, V lost 5 bases, and 1 base had no gene match. CDR1 is SGHDN and CDR2 is FVKESK in the germline V gene.

This chain connects TRBV7-9 to TRBJ2-7, with 10 nucleotides matching TRBD1. V trimming: 3 bases; J trimming: 5 bases; junction bases outside the gene matches: 4. Looked up from germline, CDR1 is SEHNR and CDR2 is FQNEAQ (reference sequence). This CDR3 has 14 amino acids. CDR3 sequence reads: CASSLGQGMNEQYF. Written as DNA, the CDR3 is TGTGCCAGCAGCTTGGGACAGGGGATGAACGAGCAGTACTTC.

CDR3 nucleotide sequence: TGTGCCAGCAGTCGGAATCAGGGGGCAGATGGCTACACCTTC. As protein: CASSRNQGADGYTF. This chain uses TRBV6-1 with TRBJ1-2; 8 bases line up with TRBD1. There are 14 residues in the CDR3. Germline CDR1 reads MNHNS; CDR2 reads SASEGT. V was clipped by 5 bases and J by 6 bases; unmatched bases: 8.

The V gene is TRBV6-5, the J gene TRBJ2-7; D perhaps matches TRBD1 (6 bases). CDR1 and CDR2 (germline): MNHEY, SVGAGI. This CDR3 is 14 amino acids long. The V end was cut by 6 bases, the J end by 1 base, with 13 bases between. CDR3 region: CASRFTGSSYEQYF. As DNA, the CDR3 is TGTGCCAGCAGGTTTACAGGGAGTTCCTACGAGCAGTACTTC.

In this sample, this clone turned up a few times. The J gene is TRBJ1-2, the V gene TRBV20-1; D is uncertain. The CDR3 runs 9 residues. V was pared by 5 bases and J by 7 bases, with 5 bases between. The germline V gene encodes CDR1 DFQATT and CDR2 SNEGSKA (reference sequence). CDR3 region: CSAWPGYTF. CDR3 bases: TGCAGTGCTTGGCCTGGCTACACCTTC.

This clone was found once. The chain joins TRBV6-5 to TRBJ1-5; perhaps TRBD1 as D (5 bases). The V gene lost 5 bases and the J gene lost 7 bases, with 12 bases spanning the gap. Germline CDR1 is MNHEY and CDR2 is SVGAGI. The CDR3 runs 13 residues. CDR3 in DNA: TGTGCCAGCAGTCCAGGGTTTTGGCAGCCCCAGCATTTT. This gives the protein CASSPGFWQPQHF.

The chain couples TRBV5-4 to TRBJ2-3, with 11 positions matching TRBD2. The CDR3 extends over 17 amino acids. V dropped 1 base and J dropped 2; count of bases not matched to a gene: 6. Germline V lookup: CDR1 SGHNT, CDR2 YYREEE (reference sequence). CDR3 amino acids: CASSLPGTSGITDTQYF. The CDR3 DNA is TGTGCCAGCAGCTTGCCCGGGACTAGCGGTATCACAGATACGCAGTATTTT.

The chain employs TRBV5-1 and TRBJ2-3, with a weak D call TRBD2 (8 bases). V gave up 4 bases and J gave up 1 base, with 22 bases separating them. CDR3 size: 18 residues. Per the germline V gene, CDR1 is SGHRS and CDR2 is YFSETQ. The CDR3, as DNA: TGCGCCAGCAGCCCCAGGGGGGGGCGGGGGGTTCGCACAGATACGCAGTATTTT. Its translation: CASSPRGGRGVRTDTQYF. The entire variable domain, with the rest obtained from reference TRBV5-1 and TRBJ2-3, is as follows: KAGVTQTPRYLIKTRGQQVTLSCSPISGHRSVSWYQQTPGQGLQFLFEYFSETQRNKGNFPGRFSGRQFSNSRSEMNVSTLELGDSALYLCASSPRGGRGVRTDTQYFGPGTRLTVL.

V gene TRBV7-3 combines with J gene TRBJ2-1; 9 bases agree with TRBD2. V was clipped by 2 bases and J by 4 bases; unmatched bases: 3. CDR3 length: 15 residues. Germline lookup yields CDR1 SGHTA and CDR2 FQGTGA. Here the CDR3 DNA reads TGTGCCAGCAGCTTACGCGGGGGGGGTTACAATGAGCAGTTCTTC. Its protein is CASSLRGGGYNEQFF.

V and J are TRBV6-1 and TRBJ1-1; D call uncertain. The germline V gene has CDR1 MNHNS and CDR2 SASEGT. This CDR3 is 13 amino acids long. With 4 bases removed from V and 1 base from J, the gap between germline ends came to 7 bases. CDR3 sequence: CASSANKNTEAFF. The DNA of the CDR3 is TGTGCCAGCAGTGCAAACAAGAACACTGAAGCTTTCTTT.

This clone has more than one count but fewer than ten. The chain links TRBV27 to TRBJ1-6, with D tentatively TRBD1 (6 bases). The CDR3 sequence is 17 residues long. Trimming removed 4 bases at V and 0 bases at J, with 13 bases between. CDR1 and CDR2 (germline): MNHEY, SMNVEV (reference sequence). The CDR3 reads CASSSRTESSYNSPLHF. CDR3 nucleotide sequence: TGTGCCAGCAGTTCCCGGACAGAGAGCTCCTATAATTCACCCCTCCACTTT.

The chain employs TRBV19 and TRBJ1-6, with 7 bases fitting TRBD1. Unmatched junction bases numbered 8, after V lost 5 bases and J lost 7 bases. Germline V CDR1 and CDR2: LNHDA, SQIVND (reference sequence). This CDR3 region has 15 residues. The CDR3 reads CASSAGDSQNSPLHF. The DNA of the CDR3 is TGTGCCAGTAGTGCCGGGGACAGCCAAAATTCACCCCTCCACTTT.

V usage is TRBV5-1 and J usage is TRBJ2-3; unclear D gene. CDR3 length: 15 residues. V was pared by 2 bases and J by 0 bases, with 10 bases between. CDR1 is SGHRS and CDR2 is YFSETQ in the germline V gene. This chain's CDR3 is CASSLTAPSTDTQYF. The CDR3 nucleotides are TGCGCCAGCAGCTTAACAGCTCCTAGCACAGATACGCAGTATTTT. The whole variable domain, filled in from reference TRBV5-1 and TRBJ2-3, reads KAGVTQTPRYLIKTRGQQVTLSCSPISGHRSVSWYQQTPGQGLQFLFEYFSETQRNKGNFPGRFSGRQFSNSRSEMNVSTLELGDSALYLCASSLTAPSTDTQYFGPGTRLTVL.

The chain uses TRBV5-4 and TRBJ1-1; no clear D gene. Germline values: CDR1 SGHNT, CDR2 YYREEE (reference sequence). Trimming stripped 4 bases from V and 1 base from J, with 8 bases between. This CDR3 comprises 13 residues. The CDR3, as DNA: TGTGCCAGCAGCCCCCAAAAGAACACTGAAGCTTTCTTT. Protein product: CASSPQKNTEAFF.

The rearrangement joins TRBV12-5 to TRBJ1-1, with D hard to call. Germline-derived CDR1 and CDR2 are LGHNT and FRNRAP. V was pared by 5 bases and J by 1 base, with 5 bases between. There are 12 residues in the CDR3. CDR3 DNA: TGTGCTAGTGGTGTAAAGAACACTGAAGCTTTCTTT. Amino acid sequence: CASGVKNTEAFF.

The chain recombines TRBV7-2 with TRBJ2-2, with D maybe TRBD2 (5 bases). Germline V gene data show CDR1 as SGHTA and CDR2 as FQGNSA. V lost 5 bases and J lost 8, with 15 bases in between. The CDR3 extends over 14 amino acids. The CDR3 sequence: CASSPRRGKGELFF. CDR3 sequence (DNA): TGTGCCAGCAGCCCCCGTCGGGGTAAGGGGGAGCTGTTTTTT.